Below are 14 T cell receptor beta chains sequenced from a single sample in a study of technical replicates of blood from several donors. Clones were read by immunoSEQ multiplex PCR, and TCRdb kept only the in-frame ones, dropping some. The sample yields approximately 73,000 clones, around 95% seen once. The sequenced material came from T cells isolated from PBMCs. These receptors were taken from a human donor in good health.

V gene TRBV21-1 combines with J gene TRBJ1-1. TRBV21-1 is a pseudogene. The CDR3 runs 13 residues. CDR3 bases: TGTGCCAGCAGCACGGCGGCGAACACTGAAGCTTTCTTT. Its translation is CASSTAANTEAFF.

The rearrangement links TRBV14 to TRBJ1-2; perhaps TRBD1 as D (5 bases). Germline CDR1 SGHDN, CDR2 FVKESK. This CDR3 spans 14 amino acids. V gave up 0 bases and J gave up 2 bases, with 7 bases separating them. CDR3 in amino acids: CASSQDPGNYGYTF. In DNA form, the CDR3 reads TGTGCCAGCAGCCAAGATCCAGGGAACTATGGCTACACCTTC. Together with reference TRBV14 and TRBJ1-2, the CDR3 gives the full variable domain: EAGVTQFPSHSVIEKGQTVTLRCDPISGHDNLYWYRRVMGKEIKFLLHFVKESKQDESGMPNNRFLAERTGGTYSTLKVQPAELEDSGVYFCASSQDPGNYGYTFGSGTRLTVV.

The chain employs TRBV27 and TRBJ1-2; 8 positions match TRBD1. J gave up 3 bases and V 5 bases, and 8 bases lay outside the gene matches. The CDR3 spans 15 residues. Germline assignment: CDR1 MNHEY and CDR2 SMNVEV (reference sequence). CDR3 bases: TGTGCCAGCAGTCCAGGGACAGGCGCTGACTATGGCTACACCTTC. As protein: CASSPGTGADYGYTF.

The CDR3 protein is CASNPQGPGEQYF. The CDR3 DNA reads as TGCGCCAGTAACCCACAGGGACCCGGGGAGCAGTACTTC. This chain connects TRBV5-1 to TRBJ2-7; tentative D call: TRBD1 (6 bases). The CDR3 is 13 residues long. Germline V gene lookup returns CDR1 SGHRS and CDR2 YFSETQ. V shed 8 bases and J shed 7 bases, with 19 bases lying between them.

In DNA, the CDR3 is TGTGCCACCCACCAACAGGGGGCAAACACTGAAGCTTTCTTT. Translation gives CATHQQGANTEAFF. V is TRBV10-3 and J is TRBJ1-1; the match to TRBD1 covers 9 bases. V lost 10 bases to trimming and J lost 2 bases; unmatched junction nucleotides: 8. CDR1 ENHRY and CDR2 SYGVKD come from the germline V gene. The CDR3 covers 14 residues.

The J gene is TRBJ2-5, the V gene TRBV7-6; D possibly corresponds to TRBD2 (6 bases). The CDR3 is 14 residues long. In germline, CDR1 is SGHVS, CDR2 FNYEAQ. V gave up 7 bases and J gave up 0 bases, with 12 bases separating them. The CDR3 bases are TGTGCCAGCAAAATTACGGGGGACCAAGAGACCCAGTACTTC. Amino acids: CASKITGDQETQYF.

The chain recombines TRBV2 with TRBJ2-5; D is perhaps TRBD1 (6 bases). Germline lookup yields CDR1 SNHLY and CDR2 FYNNEI. The V end lost 5 bases, the J end lost 2 bases, and 12 bases lay between the germline ends. The CDR3 length is 14 residues. CDR3 sequence (DNA): TGTGCCAGCAGTTACGACAGGCGTCAAGAGACCCAGTACTTC. It encodes CASSYDRRQETQYF.

This clone has only a few counts. The chain is built from TRBV11-2 and TRBJ2-7; a weak D match, TRBD2 (6 bases). The germline V gene has CDR1 SGHAT and CDR2 FQNNGV. The CDR3 has 16 amino acids. Trimming took off 5 bases at V and 3 bases at J, with 20 bases between the two ends. Here the CDR3 reads CASSRRGRDAYYEQYF. The CDR3 DNA follows: TGTGCCAGCAGCCGCCGTGGGCGGGACGCGTACTACGAGCAGTACTTC.

The genes are TRBV6-5 and TRBJ1-5, with TRBD1 matching 7 bases. Germline assignment: CDR1 MNHEY and CDR2 SVGAGI. This CDR3 is 15 amino acids long. Germline trimming cut 5 bases from V and 10 bases from J; bases unmatched to any gene: 14. The CDR3: CASSPRGSGNEPQHF. The CDR3 nucleotides read TGTGCCAGCAGTCCCAGGGGGAGCGGCAATGAACCCCAGCATTTT.

The chain employs TRBV28 and TRBJ1-1; 10 positions match TRBD1. V trimming: 8 bases; J trimming: 1 base; junction bases outside the gene matches: 4. The CDR3 has 14 residues. Germline CDR1 MDHEN, CDR2 SYDVKM. For the CDR3, the DNA is TGTGCCAGCCCCAGGGACAGGGGGAACACTGAAGCTTTCTTT. This sequence encodes CASPRDRGNTEAFF.

The chain recombines TRBV9 with TRBJ2-2; TRBD2 aligns across 7 bases. CDR3 length: 14 residues. J lost 3 bases, V lost 6 bases, and 5 bases had no gene match. The V gene's germline CDR1 is SGDLS and CDR2 YYNGEE. The DNA of the CDR3 is TGTGCCAGCAACCGGGGGGTAGACACCGGGGAGCTGTTTTTT. Amino acids: CASNRGVDTGELFF.

A single count supports this clone. The rearrangement links TRBV9 to TRBJ2-7; 8 bases are shared with TRBD2. With V trimmed by 2 bases and J by 3 bases, 7 bases remained unmatched. In germline, CDR1 is SGDLS, CDR2 YYNGEE. The CDR3 contains 15 residues. This CDR3 reads CASSVAGGGIYEQYF. The DNA of the CDR3 is TGTGCCAGCAGCGTTGCGGGGGGCGGTATCTACGAGCAGTACTTC.

The chain links TRBV6-1 to TRBJ2-5; TRBD1 aligns across 9 bases. Germline V gives CDR1 MNHNS, CDR2 SASEGT. The CDR3 loop spans 16 amino acids. Trimming took 3 bases from V and 0 from J; bases not matched to a gene: 5. Written as DNA, the CDR3 is TGTGCCAGCAGTGACGACAGGGGGATGTACCAAGAGACCCAGTACTTC. The encoded protein is CASSDDRGMYQETQYF.

The chain couples TRBV18 to TRBJ1-2, with 8 bases identical to TRBD1. This CDR3 is built from 15 residues. CDR1 KGHSH and CDR2 LQKENI come from the germline V gene. V lost 2 bases, J lost 7 bases, and 9 bases stayed unmatched. The CDR3: CASSPLGQEGVGYTF. Written as DNA, the CDR3 is TGTGCCAGCTCACCATTGGGACAGGAGGGTGTTGGCTACACCTTC.